Listed here are 14 T cell receptor beta chains from one sample, sequenced in a study of cytomegalovirus exposure and HLA in healthy donors. TCRdb's copy holds only in-frame clones and misses some; the assay was immunoSEQ multiplex PCR. Here the sample spans fewer than 85,000 clones, approximately 96% being singletons. The specimen sequenced was PBMCs. The source of these receptors is a woman in her late teens or twenties in good health and CMV-seronegative.

The rearrangement joins TRBV6-1 to TRBJ1-5; D is ambiguous. The CDR3 runs 16 residues. Deletions cut 2 bases from V and 2 bases from J, with 13 bases between. Germline lookup yields CDR1 MNHNS and CDR2 SASEGT. The DNA of the CDR3 is TGTGCCAGCAGTGAAAGTACGACTTATCGCAATCAGCCCCAGCATTTT. Its protein product is CASSESTTYRNQPQHF.

The rearrangement joins TRBV7-9 to TRBJ2-7, with D possibly matching TRBD2 (6 bases). The V and J ends lost 5 bases and 2 bases respectively, with 13 bases between them. The CDR3 loop spans 14 amino acids. Germline-derived CDR1 and CDR2 are SEHNR and FQNEAQ (reference sequence). The CDR3 here is CASSTGRAPYEQYF. In DNA, the CDR3 is TGTGCCAGCAGCACCGGGAGAGCGCCCTACGAGCAGTACTTC.

This clone was recorded once. This chain's CDR3 is CASRLSGRAYEQYF. In DNA, the CDR3 is TGTGCCAGCAGGCTATCCGGGCGGGCCTACGAGCAGTACTTC. The chain recombines TRBV6-5 with TRBJ2-7; tentative D call: TRBD2 (5 bases). V lost 6 bases and J lost 2, with 14 bases in between. Germline CDR1 MNHEY, CDR2 SVGAGI. The CDR3 contains 14 residues.

The chain employs TRBV7-9 and TRBJ2-2, with D possibly matching TRBD1 (5 bases). CDR3 length: 13 amino acids. With 7 bases removed from V and 5 bases from J, the gap between germline ends came to 11 bases. CDR1 is SEHNR and CDR2 is FQNEAQ in the germline V gene (reference sequence). The CDR3 region has the DNA TGTGCCAGCATCACCACAGGTACCGGGGAGCTGTTTTTT. This sequence encodes CASITTGTGELFF.

V and J are TRBV28 and TRBJ1-5; no reliable D call. V lost 7 bases, J lost 4 bases, and 17 bases lay in between. Germline values: CDR1 MDHEN, CDR2 SYDVKM. The CDR3 is 15 residues long. The CDR3 sequence: CASTNPVGPNQPQHF. The CDR3 DNA sequence: TGTGCCAGCACCAACCCCGTGGGCCCGAATCAGCCCCAGCATTTT.

The gene calls are TRBV29-1 and TRBJ1-5; the match to TRBD1 covers 7 bases. The CDR3 is 13 residues long. J gave up 3 bases and V 6 bases, and 5 bases lay outside the gene matches. Germline CDR1 is SQVTM and CDR2 is ANQGSEA. The DNA for the CDR3 is TGCAGCGTGGTACAGGGGCCCAATCAGCCCCAGCATTTT. Translating gives CSVVQGPNQPQHF.

This clone appeared once. V and J are TRBV9 and TRBJ2-1; 7 nucleotides agree with TRBD2. The CDR3 spans 15 residues. Germline assignment: CDR1 SGDLS and CDR2 YYNGEE. Trimming at V came to 2 bases and at J to 6 bases, leaving 8 bases not matched to a gene. CDR3 DNA: TGTGCCAGCAGCGTTGCGGGAGCGCCGGGCAATGAGCAGTTCTTC. Residues: CASSVAGAPGNEQFF.

This rearrangement joins TRBV28 to TRBJ1-5; TRBD1 aligns across 7 bases. This CDR3 has 15 residues. Germline V gene lookup returns CDR1 MDHEN and CDR2 SYDVKM. V shed 4 bases, J shed 3 bases, and the junction held 6 bases outside the gene matches. The CDR3 nucleotides read TGTGCCAGCAGTTATCCGGACAGGAACAATCAGCCCCAGCATTTT. Its protein is CASSYPDRNNQPQHF.

V and J are TRBV7-2 and TRBJ2-7; no clear D. Between the trimmed V and J ends, which lost 3 bases and 5 bases, there was a span of 23 bases. The CDR3 covers 17 residues. Germline CDR1 and CDR2: SGHTA and FQGNSA. DNA for the CDR3: TGTGCCAGCAGCTTGGTCCGGTCATCGAGCGTTTGGCACGAGCAGTACTTC. This sequence encodes CASSLVRSSSVWHEQYF.

V and J are TRBV30 and TRBJ1-5, with 7 bases lining up with TRBD1. Trimming at V came to 4 bases and at J to 4 bases, leaving 13 bases not matched to a gene. The germline V gene encodes CDR1 GTSNPN and CDR2 SVGIG (reference sequence). The CDR3 is 16 residues long. CDR3 nucleotide sequence: TGTGCCTGGAACCCAGGGGTGCAGGGGGAAAATCAGCCCCAGCATTTT. Translated: CAWNPGVQGENQPQHF.

The table lists this clone with a few counts. The rearrangement uses TRBV18 and TRBJ1-2, with D perhaps matching TRBD1 (6 bases). Trimming left V 0 bases short and J 4 bases short, with 12 bases between. Germline values: CDR1 KGHSH, CDR2 LQKENI. CDR3 length: 15 amino acids. Here the CDR3 reads CASSPPYLGAYGYTF. In DNA, the CDR3 is TGTGCCAGCTCACCACCGTATTTGGGGGCCTATGGCTACACCTTC. The whole variable domain, remainder taken from reference TRBV18 and TRBJ1-2, is NAGVMQNPRHLVRRRGQEARLRCSPMKGHSHVYWYRQLPEEGLKFMVYLQKENIIDESGMPKERFSAEFPKEGPSILRIQQVVRGDSAAYFCASSPPYLGAYGYTFGSGTRLTVV.

The gene calls are TRBV18 and TRBJ2-5, with 7 nucleotides matching TRBD1. J gave up 3 bases and V 1 base, and 2 bases lay outside the gene matches. The CDR3 contains 14 residues. Germline loops: CDR1 KGHSH, CDR2 LQKENI. CDR3 loop: CASSPRTGKETQYF. CDR3 sequence (DNA): TGTGCCAGCTCACCACGGACAGGCAAAGAGACCCAGTACTTC.

The V call is TRBV18, the J call TRBJ2-5; D may be TRBD1 (5 bases). The CDR3 runs to 13 residues. Germline V gene data show CDR1 as KGHSH and CDR2 as LQKENI. V was pared by 2 bases and J by 3 bases, with 7 bases between. The CDR3 loop reads CASSPFREETQYF. In DNA form, the CDR3 reads TGTGCCAGCTCACCATTCAGGGAAGAGACCCAGTACTTC.

The J gene is TRBJ2-1, the V gene TRBV5-1, with 13 positions matching TRBD2. CDR1 and CDR2 (germline): SGHRS, YFSETQ. V lost 4 bases and J lost 2; bases outside the gene matches: 6. This CDR3 has 17 amino acids. For the CDR3, the DNA is TGCGCCAGCAGCGTGACTAGCGGGAGGTTGACCTACAATGAGCAGTTCTTC. Amino acid sequence: CASSVTSGRLTYNEQFF.